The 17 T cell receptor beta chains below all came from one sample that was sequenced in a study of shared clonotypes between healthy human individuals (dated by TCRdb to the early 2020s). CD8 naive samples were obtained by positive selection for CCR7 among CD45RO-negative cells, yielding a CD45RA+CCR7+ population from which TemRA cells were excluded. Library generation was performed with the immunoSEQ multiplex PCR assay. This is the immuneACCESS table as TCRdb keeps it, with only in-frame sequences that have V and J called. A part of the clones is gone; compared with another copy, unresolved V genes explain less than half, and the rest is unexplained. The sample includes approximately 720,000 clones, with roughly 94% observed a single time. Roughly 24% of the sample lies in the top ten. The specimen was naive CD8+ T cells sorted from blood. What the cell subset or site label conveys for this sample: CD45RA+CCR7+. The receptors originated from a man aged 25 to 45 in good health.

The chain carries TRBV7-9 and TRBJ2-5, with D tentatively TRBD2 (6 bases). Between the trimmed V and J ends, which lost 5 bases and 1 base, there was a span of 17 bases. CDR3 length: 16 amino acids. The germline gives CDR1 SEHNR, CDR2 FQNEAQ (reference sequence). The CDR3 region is CASSPRTGVIQETQYF. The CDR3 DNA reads TGTGCCAGCAGCCCGCGGACGGGGGTCATCCAAGAGACCCAGTACTTC.

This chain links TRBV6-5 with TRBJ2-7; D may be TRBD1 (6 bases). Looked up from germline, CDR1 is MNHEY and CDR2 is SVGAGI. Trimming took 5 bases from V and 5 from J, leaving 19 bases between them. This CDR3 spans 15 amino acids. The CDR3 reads CASSPFYRVVNEQYF. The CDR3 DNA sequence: TGTGCCAGCAGTCCCTTCTACAGGGTTGTCAACGAGCAGTACTTC.

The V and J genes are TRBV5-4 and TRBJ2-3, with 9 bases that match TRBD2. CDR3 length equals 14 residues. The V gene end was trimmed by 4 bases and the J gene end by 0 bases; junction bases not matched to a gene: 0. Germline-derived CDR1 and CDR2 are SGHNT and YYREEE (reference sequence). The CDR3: CASSGLASTDTQYF. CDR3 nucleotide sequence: TGTGCCAGCAGCGGACTAGCGAGCACAGATACGCAGTATTTT.

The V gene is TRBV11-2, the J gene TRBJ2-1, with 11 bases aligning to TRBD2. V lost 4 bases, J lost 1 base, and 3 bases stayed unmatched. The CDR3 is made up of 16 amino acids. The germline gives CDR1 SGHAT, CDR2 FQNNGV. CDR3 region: CASSYLAGGSYNEQFF. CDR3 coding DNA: TGTGCCAGCAGCTACCTAGCGGGAGGATCCTACAATGAGCAGTTCTTC.

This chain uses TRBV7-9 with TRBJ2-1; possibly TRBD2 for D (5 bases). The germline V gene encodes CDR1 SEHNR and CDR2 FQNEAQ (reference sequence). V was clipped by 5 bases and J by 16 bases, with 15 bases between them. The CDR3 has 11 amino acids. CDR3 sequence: CASSKTVEGFF. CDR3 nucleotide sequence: TGTGCCAGCAGCAAGACTGTCGAGGGATTCTTC.

CDR3 amino acids: CATSRDVGARNQPQHF. CDR3 DNA sequence: TGTGCCACCAGCAGAGATGTGGGGGCCCGGAATCAGCCCCAGCATTTT. This chain connects TRBV15 to TRBJ1-5, with D perhaps matching TRBD1 (6 bases). The CDR3 has 16 residues. The germline gives CDR1 LNHNV, CDR2 YYDKDF (reference sequence). The V and J ends lost 0 bases and 4 bases respectively, with 13 bases between them.

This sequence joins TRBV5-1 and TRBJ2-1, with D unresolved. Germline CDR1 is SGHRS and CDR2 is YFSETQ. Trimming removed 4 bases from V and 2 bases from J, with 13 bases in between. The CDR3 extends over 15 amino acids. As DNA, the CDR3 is TGCGCCAGCAGCGGCGAATATACTGCCTACAATGAGCAGTTCTTC. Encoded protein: CASSGEYTAYNEQFF.

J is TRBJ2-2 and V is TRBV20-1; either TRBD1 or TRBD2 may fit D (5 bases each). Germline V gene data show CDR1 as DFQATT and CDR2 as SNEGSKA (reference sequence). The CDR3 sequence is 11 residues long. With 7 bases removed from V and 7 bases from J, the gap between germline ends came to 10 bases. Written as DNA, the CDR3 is TGCAGTGGCCGGGGCGGCGGGGAGCTGTTTTTT. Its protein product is CSGRGGGELFF.

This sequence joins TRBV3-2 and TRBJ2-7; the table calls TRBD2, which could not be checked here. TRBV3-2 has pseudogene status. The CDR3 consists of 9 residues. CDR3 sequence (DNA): TGTGCCAGCAGTAACGAGCAGTACTTC. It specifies CASSNEQYF.

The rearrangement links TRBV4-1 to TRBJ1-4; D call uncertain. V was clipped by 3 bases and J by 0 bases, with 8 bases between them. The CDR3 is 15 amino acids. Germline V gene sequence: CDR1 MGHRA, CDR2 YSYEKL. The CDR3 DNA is TGCGCCAGCAGCCAGTCTGTCTCAACTAATGAAAAACTGTTTTTT. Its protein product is CASSQSVSTNEKLFF.

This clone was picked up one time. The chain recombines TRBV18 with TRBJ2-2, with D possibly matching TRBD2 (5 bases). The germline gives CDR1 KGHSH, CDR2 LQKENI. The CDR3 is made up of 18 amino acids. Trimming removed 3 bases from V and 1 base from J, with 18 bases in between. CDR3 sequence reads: CASSPRYRAALNTGELFF. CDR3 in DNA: TGTGCCAGCTCACCCCGGTACAGAGCGGCCTTGAACACCGGGGAGCTGTTTTTT.

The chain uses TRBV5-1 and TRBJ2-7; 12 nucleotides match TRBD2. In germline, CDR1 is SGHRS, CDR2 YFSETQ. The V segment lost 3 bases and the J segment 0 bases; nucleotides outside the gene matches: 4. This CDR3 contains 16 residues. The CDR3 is CASSWGTSGFSYEQYF. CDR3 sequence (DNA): TGCGCCAGCAGCTGGGGGACTAGCGGGTTCTCCTACGAGCAGTACTTC.

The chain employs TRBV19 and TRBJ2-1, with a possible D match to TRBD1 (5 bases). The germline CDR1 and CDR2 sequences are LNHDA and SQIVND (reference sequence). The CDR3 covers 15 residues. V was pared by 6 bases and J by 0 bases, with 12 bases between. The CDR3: CASRGPGNSYNEQFF. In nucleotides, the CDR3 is TGTGCCAGTAGGGGGCCAGGGAACTCCTACAATGAGCAGTTCTTC.

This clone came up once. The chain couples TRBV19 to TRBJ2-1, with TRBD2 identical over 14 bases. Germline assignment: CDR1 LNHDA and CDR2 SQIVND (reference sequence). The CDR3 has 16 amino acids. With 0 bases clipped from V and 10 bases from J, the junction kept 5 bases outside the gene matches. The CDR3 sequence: CASSIDGTSGRREQFF. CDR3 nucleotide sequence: TGTGCCAGTAGTATAGATGGGACTAGCGGGAGACGAGAGCAGTTCTTC.

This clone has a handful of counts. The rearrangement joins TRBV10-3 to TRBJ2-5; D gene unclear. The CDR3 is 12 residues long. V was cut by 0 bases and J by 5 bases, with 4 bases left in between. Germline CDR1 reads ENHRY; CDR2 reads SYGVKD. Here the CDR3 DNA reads TGTGCCATCAGTGAGTCGAAGGAGACCCAGTACTTC. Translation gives CAISESKETQYF.

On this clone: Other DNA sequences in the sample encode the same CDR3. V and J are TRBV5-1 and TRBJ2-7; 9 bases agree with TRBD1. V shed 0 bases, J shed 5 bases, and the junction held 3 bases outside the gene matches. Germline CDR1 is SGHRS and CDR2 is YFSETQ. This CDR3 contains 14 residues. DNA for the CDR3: TGCGCCAGCAGCTTGGGACAGGGGGGGGACGAGCAGTACTTC. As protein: CASSLGQGGDEQYF.

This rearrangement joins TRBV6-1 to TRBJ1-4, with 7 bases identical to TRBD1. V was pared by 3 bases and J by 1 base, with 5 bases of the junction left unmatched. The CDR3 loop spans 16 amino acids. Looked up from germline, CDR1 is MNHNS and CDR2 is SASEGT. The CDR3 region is CASSDDRVLTNEKLFF. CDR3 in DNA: TGTGCCAGCAGTGATGACAGGGTTCTAACTAATGAAAAACTGTTTTTT.